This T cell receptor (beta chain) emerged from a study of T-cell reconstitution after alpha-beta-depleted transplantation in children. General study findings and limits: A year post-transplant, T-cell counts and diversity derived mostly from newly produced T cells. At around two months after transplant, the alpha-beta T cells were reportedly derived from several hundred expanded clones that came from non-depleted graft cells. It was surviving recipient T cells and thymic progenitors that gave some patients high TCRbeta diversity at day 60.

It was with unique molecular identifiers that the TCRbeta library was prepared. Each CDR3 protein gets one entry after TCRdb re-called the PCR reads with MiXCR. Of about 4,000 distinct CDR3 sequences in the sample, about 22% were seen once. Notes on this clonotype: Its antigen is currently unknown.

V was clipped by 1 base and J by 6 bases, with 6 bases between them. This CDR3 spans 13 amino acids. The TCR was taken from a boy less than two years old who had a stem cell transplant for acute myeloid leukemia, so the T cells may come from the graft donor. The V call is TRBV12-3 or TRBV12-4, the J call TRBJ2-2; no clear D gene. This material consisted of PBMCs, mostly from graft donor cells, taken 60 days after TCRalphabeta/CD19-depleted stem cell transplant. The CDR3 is CASSLETAGELFF. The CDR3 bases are TGTGCCAGCAGTTTAGAGACGGCCGGGGAGCTGTTTTTT.